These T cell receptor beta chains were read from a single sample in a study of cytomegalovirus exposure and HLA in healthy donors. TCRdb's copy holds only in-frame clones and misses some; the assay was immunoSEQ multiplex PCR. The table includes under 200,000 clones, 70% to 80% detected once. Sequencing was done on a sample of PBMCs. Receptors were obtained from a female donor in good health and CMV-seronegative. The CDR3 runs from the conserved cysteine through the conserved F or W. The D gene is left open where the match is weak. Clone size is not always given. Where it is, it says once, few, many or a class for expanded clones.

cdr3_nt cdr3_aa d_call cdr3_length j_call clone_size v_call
TGTGCCAGCAGCTCGGACAGGGGGGACACTGAAGCTTTCTTT CASSSDRGDTEAFF TRBD1 14 TRBJ1-1 NA TRBV7-3
TGCGCCAGCAGACCGTACAGGGAAACAAACACTGAAGCTTTCTTT CASRPYRETNTEAFF NA 15 TRBJ1-1 NA TRBV4-1
TGTGCCAGCAGCGTAGCTCGGACAGGCTATGAGGAGCTGTTTTTT CASSVARTGYEELFF TRBD1 15 TRBJ2-2 NA TRBV9
TGTGCCAGCAGTCCGGGGAGTGGGTATGGCTACACCTTC CASSPGSGYGYTF NA 13 TRBJ1-2 NA TRBV27
TGCGCCAGCAGTTCCACTCGGGGAGCTTTCTTT CASSSTRGAFF NA 11 TRBJ1-1 NA TRBV5-1
TGTGCCAGTACCCATACCGGAGGCTCCTACGAGCAGTACTTC CASTHTGGSYEQYF NA 14 TRBJ2-7 once TRBV19
TGTGCCAGCAGCTTATCTATGCCCTCGACAGGGGGAAAAGAAAAACTGTTTTTT CASSLSMPSTGGKEKLFF TRBD1 18 TRBJ1-4 NA TRBV7-2
TGTGCCAGCAGCCGAGATTTAGAGGGTACGCAGTATTTT CASSRDLEGTQYF NA 13 TRBJ2-3 NA TRBV7-2
TGTGCCAGCAGCCAAGTAGTCGAGTCCCTAGCCTACAATGAGCAGTTCTTC CASSQVVESLAYNEQFF NA 17 TRBJ2-1 NA TRBV14
TGTGCCAGCAGTGAAGAACCAGACAAATCCAAAAACAGTCAGTACTTC CASSEEPDKSKNSQYF NA 16 TRBJ2-4 NA TRBV6-1
TGTGCCTCCCACCTAGGACATGGCTATGGCTACACCTTC CASHLGHGYGYTF NA 13 TRBJ1-2 NA TRBV6-1
TGTGCCAGCAGAGAGACAGGGATTAGTGGCTATGGCTACACCTTC CASRETGISGYGYTF TRBD1 15 TRBJ1-2 NA TRBV6-6
TGTGCCAGCAGCGGAACCACAGGGGGCGGCGGGGAGCTGTTTTTT CASSGTTGGGGELFF TRBD1 15 TRBJ2-2 NA TRBV5-4
TGTGCCAGCAGCTTAACGCAGGCCCCCGGGGAGCTGTTTTTT CASSLTQAPGELFF NA 14 TRBJ2-2 NA TRBV7-3
TGTGCCAGCAGCCAAAGGACGACTAGAGACCTTGGCAATGAGCAGTTCTTC CASSQRTTRDLGNEQFF NA 17 TRBJ2-1 NA TRBV4-2
TGTGCCAGCAGCTCAGGGGGCAACCTGGTTCAGTACTTC CASSSGGNLVQYF TRBD1 13 TRBJ2-7 NA TRBV28
TGTGCCAGCAGCTTAGATCGCGGTAGAGTGTACGAGCAGTACTTC CASSLDRGRVYEQYF NA 15 TRBJ2-7 NA TRBV11-2
TGTGCCAGCAGTCGCGGGAGGGCCAGGTTAGGAGCCACCGTCGAGCAGTACTTC CASSRGRARLGATVEQYF TRBD2 18 TRBJ2-7 NA TRBV27
TGCGCCAGCAGCTTTCTTCTGACCGGGACAGGGGTCAACGAGCAGTACTTC CASSFLLTGTGVNEQYF TRBD1 17 TRBJ2-7 NA TRBV5-1
TGTGCCACCAGCAGAGTAGGGACCAGGGGGTACAATGAGCAGTTCTTC CATSRVGTRGYNEQFF TRBD1 16 TRBJ2-1 few TRBV15
TGTGCCAGCAGTTACATGCCCGGGACTCAGAATTCACCCCTCCACTTT CASSYMPGTQNSPLHF NA 16 TRBJ1-6 NA TRBV6-5
TGTGCCAGCAGCTTAAGGAGGCGGGAGGGCCCCTACGAGCAGTACTTC CASSLRRREGPYEQYF TRBD2 16 TRBJ2-7 NA TRBV5-4
TGTGCCAGCAGCGTAGGCAGCTCCTACGAGCAGTACTTC CASSVGSSYEQYF NA 13 TRBJ2-7 NA TRBV9
TGTGCCATCAGTGACAGCTACGAGCAGTACTTC CAISDSYEQYF NA 11 TRBJ2-7 NA TRBV10-3
TGTGCCAGCAGCTCCAGGGGGCTGGATGAGCAGTTCTTC CASSSRGLDEQFF TRBD1 13 TRBJ2-1 NA TRBV7-2
TGTGCCAGCAGCTTGCGGAGTATGAACACTGAAGCTTTCTTT CASSLRSMNTEAFF NA 14 TRBJ1-1 NA TRBV7-9
TGCGCCAGCAGTTTAAGAAGAAACTATAGCAATCAGCCCCAGCATTTT CASSLRRNYSNQPQHF NA 16 TRBJ1-5 NA TRBV23-1